The clone carrying this T cell receptor beta chain was observed a few times. The sample comes from a study of blood T cell repertoires in COVID-19. Study details: T cells, B-cell-depleted T cells, or PBMCs provided the cDNA or gDNA that served as material.

Using immunoSEQ multiplex PCR, the repertoire was profiled, and TCRdb retains in-frame clones only, with some absent. The sample carries 20,000 to 30,000 clones, approximately 77% recorded once. The germline CDR1 and CDR2 sequences are SGHAT and FQDESV (reference sequence). This CDR3 is 15 amino acids long. The V gene lost 6 bases and the J gene lost 5 bases, with 18 bases spanning the gap. The chain carries TRBV11-1 and TRBJ2-3; a weak D match, TRBD1 (5 bases). The sequencing sample was made of peripheral blood. This receptor was taken from a man older than 75 with active or convalescent COVID-19. The chain's CDR3 is CASSYMGRGGDTQYF. CDR3 sequence (DNA): TGTGCCAGCAGTTACATGGGAAGGGGCGGAGATACGCAGTATTTT.